This paragraph covers one T cell receptor beta chain sequence. This sample was included in a study of blood T cell repertoires in COVID-19. The repertoire was sequenced with immunoSEQ multiplex PCR; TCRdb's copy has only in-frame clones and lacks some. This sample yields 250,000 to 350,000 clones, of which less than 85% are seen a single time; roughly 1.5% belongs to the top ten. Trimming took 5 bases from V and 5 from J; bases not matched to a gene: 3. Germline V gives CDR1 SGHNT, CDR2 YYREEE (reference sequence). There are 13 residues in the CDR3. The chain uses TRBV5-4 and TRBJ1-4; TRBD1 aligns across 7 bases. The specimen was peripheral blood. This clonotype was sampled from a human donor with COVID-19, enrolled during active disease. The donor label of this sample is uncertain. The CDR3 region is CASSQQGNEKLFF. The CDR3 DNA reads TGTGCCAGCAGTCAACAGGGGAATGAAAAACTGTTTTTT. Drawing the rest from reference TRBV5-4 and TRBJ1-4, the complete variable domain is ETGVTQSPTHLIKTRGQQVTLRCSSQSGHNTVSWYQQALGQGPQFIFQYYREEENGRGNFPPRFSGLQFPNYSSELNVNALELDDSALYLCASSQQGNEKLFFGSGTQLSVL.